This record concerns one T cell receptor beta chain sequence. This PCR relied on a set of 60 Vbeta primers and 13 Jbeta primers. Method: immunoSEQ multiplex PCR; TCRdb's copy keeps in-frame clones and lacks some. Found here are 65,000 to 80,000 clones; the top ten clones hold roughly 7.4%. The CDR3 sequence is 17 residues long. CDR1 is SGHNT, CDR2 YYREEE, per germline (reference sequence). V was shortened by 9 bases and J by 1 base, with 25 bases between the two germline ends. The data were taken from a study of cytomegalovirus exposure and HLA in healthy donors. This clonotype was sampled from a female donor in good health and CMV-seropositive. V usage is TRBV5-4 and J usage is TRBJ1-2; D is ambiguous. The sample was PBMCs. The DNA for the CDR3 is TGTGCCATTAAGAGCGAGGCCCGGGAAACTTTTAACTATGGCTACACCTTC. As protein: CAIKSEARETFNYGYTF.